Following are 27 T cell receptor beta chains from one sample sequenced in a study of cytomegalovirus exposure and HLA in healthy donors. Produced via immunoSEQ multiplex PCR; TCRdb's table is partial and in-frame only. The table lists about 360,000 clones, roughly 88% of them singletons. Sequenced material: PBMCs. The receptors originated from a woman between 18 and 29 years old in good health and CMV-seronegative.

The V call is TRBV4-1, the J call TRBJ2-3, with TRBD2 identical over 10 bases. This CDR3 region has 17 residues. V gave up 4 bases and J gave up 4 bases; unmatched junction bases: 11. Germline CDR1 reads MGHRA; CDR2 reads YSYEKL. CDR3 in DNA: TGCGCCAGCAGCCTTATAACGACTAGCGGGTATTCAGATACGCAGTATTTT. Translation gives CASSLITTSGYSDTQYF.

This clone showed up just a few times. V gene TRBV7-8 combines with J gene TRBJ1-3; D remains unclear. Looked up from germline, CDR1 is SGHVS and CDR2 is FQNEAQ. CDR3 length: 14 residues. The ends were cut back, 1 base at V and 6 bases at J, with 10 bases in the middle. Here the CDR3 reads CASSLGHNLNTIYF. The CDR3 nucleotides are TGTGCCAGCAGCTTAGGACATAACCTAAACACCATATATTTT.

This chain joins TRBV19 and TRBJ1-5; D call uncertain. The V gene's germline CDR1 is LNHDA and CDR2 SQIVND (reference sequence). CDR3 length: 15 amino acids. The germline V and J ends were trimmed by 5 bases and 6 bases, with 17 bases remaining between them. The CDR3 sequence is CASSLPRPGGQPQHF. DNA of the CDR3: TGTGCCAGTAGTCTCCCCAGACCCGGCGGTCAGCCCCAGCATTTT.

The rearrangement uses TRBV9 and TRBJ2-5; TRBD1 matches 11 bases. Germline values: CDR1 SGDLS, CDR2 YYNGEE. The ends lost 0 bases at V and 9 bases at J; junction bases unmatched: 7. This CDR3 contains 15 residues. In nucleotides, the CDR3 is TGTGCCAGCAGCGTAGCCGGGGACAGGGGGGAGGCCCAGTACTTC. It is translated as CASSVAGDRGEAQYF.

The CDR3 reads CASNGDTSYTEAFF. CDR3 in DNA: TGTGCCAGCAACGGGGACACTTCATACACTGAAGCTTTCTTT. This rearrangement joins TRBV2 to TRBJ1-1; D might be TRBD1 (6 bases). CDR1 SNHLY and CDR2 FYNNEI come from the germline V gene. The CDR3 has 14 amino acids. The V and J ends lost 7 bases and 3 bases respectively, with 15 bases between them.

This chain uses TRBV13 with TRBJ2-7, with 9 bases that match TRBD2. The V gene's germline CDR1 is PRHDT and CDR2 FYEKMQ (reference sequence). The V segment lost 5 bases and the J segment 2 bases; nucleotides outside the gene matches: 7. The CDR3 length is 15 residues. The CDR3 is CASSAQGLAAYEQYF. CDR3 DNA: TGTGCCAGCAGCGCACAGGGACTAGCAGCCTACGAGCAGTACTTC.

V and J are TRBV4-2 and TRBJ2-1; 13 bases line up with TRBD2. CDR3 size: 16 residues. Trimming cost V 4 bases and J 7 bases; bases outside gene matches: 7. CDR1 is LGHNA, CDR2 YNFKEQ, per germline. The CDR3 protein is CASSLRLAGGGNEQFF. CDR3 DNA sequence: TGTGCCAGCAGCCTGAGACTAGCGGGGGGCGGGAATGAGCAGTTCTTC.

The gene calls are TRBV18 and TRBJ2-7, with D possibly matching TRBD2 (5 bases). Trimming left V 3 bases short and J 0 bases short, with 9 bases between. The CDR3 runs 14 residues. CDR1 is KGHSH, CDR2 LQKENI, per germline. The CDR3: CASSPKRSSYEQYF. Here the CDR3 DNA reads TGTGCCAGCTCACCCAAGCGGTCCTCCTACGAGCAGTACTTC. Full variable domain (missing parts from reference TRBV18 and TRBJ2-7): NAGVMQNPRHLVRRRGQEARLRCSPMKGHSHVYWYRQLPEEGLKFMVYLQKENIIDESGMPKERFSAEFPKEGPSILRIQQVVRGDSAAYFCASSPKRSSYEQYFGPGTRLTVT.

This sequence joins TRBV28 and TRBJ2-1; D gene uncertain. Trimming took off 6 bases at V and 4 bases at J, with 13 bases between the two ends. The V gene's germline CDR1 is MDHEN and CDR2 SYDVKM. This CDR3 spans 14 amino acids. The DNA of the CDR3 is TGTGCCAGCAGCCCTTTCCTAGAATACAATGAGCAGTTCTTC. It is translated as CASSPFLEYNEQFF.

This clone has only a few counts. V usage is TRBV2 and J usage is TRBJ1-5; no clear D. This CDR3 region has 13 residues. The V end lost 7 bases, the J end lost 5 bases, and 12 bases lay between the germline ends. The germline CDR1 and CDR2 sequences are SNHLY and FYNNEI. DNA for the CDR3: TGTGCCAGCACCCGGACTATGGATCAGCCCCAGCATTTT. This sequence encodes CASTRTMDQPQHF. Full variable domain (outside the CDR3, taken from reference TRBV2 and TRBJ1-5): EPEVTQTPSHQVTQMGQEVILRCVPISNHLYFYWYRQILGQKVEFLVSFYNNEISEKSEIFDDQFSVERPDGSNFTLKIRSTKLEDSAMYFCASTRTMDQPQHFGDGTRLSIL.

The J gene is TRBJ2-5, the V gene TRBV27; 7 bases map to TRBD1. The CDR3 totals 15 residues. CDR1 MNHEY and CDR2 SMNVEV come from the germline V gene (reference sequence). The V and J ends lost 7 bases and 5 bases, in that order; junction bases with no gene match: 13. For the CDR3, the DNA is TGTGCCAGCAAATTAAGGGACAGACATATGGAGACCCAGTACTTC. It is translated as CASKLRDRHMETQYF.

The chain is built from TRBV7-9 and TRBJ1-4; 9 nucleotides align to TRBD1. The CDR3 loop spans 15 amino acids. Germline V lookup: CDR1 SEHNR, CDR2 FQNEAQ (reference sequence). The junction had 5 bases not matched to a gene; V was cut back by 2 bases and J by 7 bases. In DNA form, the CDR3 reads TGTGCCAGCAGCTTAAACAACAGGGGGCTTGAAAAACTGTTTTTT. Its protein product is CASSLNNRGLEKLFF.

The chain recombines TRBV5-1 with TRBJ2-3; 9 bases are a match to TRBD1. CDR1 is SGHRS and CDR2 is YFSETQ in the germline V gene. V lost 4 bases and J lost 4; bases outside the gene matches: 7. The CDR3 length is 15 residues. This chain's CDR3 is CASSPGDRDPDTQYF. Here the CDR3 DNA reads TGCGCCAGCAGCCCAGGGGACAGGGACCCAGATACGCAGTATTTT.

V and J are TRBV6-1 and TRBJ1-1; tentatively, D is TRBD1 (6 bases). Per germline, CDR1 MNHNS and CDR2 SASEGT. This CDR3 is built from 12 residues. V was trimmed by 6 bases and J by 2 bases, leaving 7 bases between them. In DNA, the CDR3 is TGTGCCAGCAGGGACAGCAACACTGAAGCTTTCTTT. This codes for CASRDSNTEAFF.

This chain links TRBV5-1 with TRBJ2-2, with a possible D match to TRBD2 (5 bases). The V end was cut by 1 base, the J end by 6 bases, with 13 bases between. CDR1 and CDR2 from the germline V gene are SGHRS and YFSETQ. This CDR3 is built from 15 residues. The CDR3 DNA is TGCGCCAGCAGCTTGACGATCGGGGAAGCCGGGGAGCTGTTTTTT. It yields the protein CASSLTIGEAGELFF.

The chain has TRBV10-3 and TRBJ2-1, with 8 bases that match TRBD1. The CDR3 runs 15 residues. CDR1 is ENHRY and CDR2 is SYGVKD in the germline V gene. V trimming: 6 bases; J trimming: 6 bases; junction bases outside the gene matches: 10. The CDR3 loop reads CAISPQDRAVNEQFF. The CDR3 region has the DNA TGTGCCATCAGCCCACAGGACAGGGCGGTCAATGAGCAGTTCTTC.

The chain recombines TRBV18 with TRBJ2-1, with a possible D match to TRBD2 (7 bases). Germline loops: CDR1 KGHSH, CDR2 LQKENI. CDR3 length: 14 residues. Between the trimmed V and J ends, which lost 2 bases and 9 bases, there was a span of 14 bases. CDR3 amino acids: CASSPAGARFEQFF. The CDR3 DNA follows: TGTGCCAGCTCACCAGCGGGGGCGAGGTTTGAGCAGTTCTTC.

The rearrangement uses TRBV2 and TRBJ2-7, with a tentative D call TRBD1 (5 bases). V was pared by 7 bases and J by 4 bases, with 14 bases between. The V gene's germline CDR1 is SNHLY and CDR2 FYNNEI. CDR3 length equals 13 residues. The DNA for the CDR3 is TGTGCCAGCAATGCAGGGTCGATTTACGAGCAGTACTTC. Amino acid sequence: CASNAGSIYEQYF. Looking up the rest from reference TRBV2 and TRBJ2-7 gives the full variable domain: EPEVTQTPSHQVTQMGQEVILRCVPISNHLYFYWYRQILGQKVEFLVSFYNNEISEKSEIFDDQFSVERPDGSNFTLKIRSTKLEDSAMYFCASNAGSIYEQYFGPGTRLTVT.

The DNA for the CDR3 is TGTGCCAGCAGTTATGTCAGGTCTAACTATGGCTACACCTTC. Protein product: CASSYVRSNYGYTF. The chain couples TRBV28 to TRBJ1-2; no clear D. The CDR3 is made up of 14 amino acids. Trimming left V 4 bases short and J 0 bases short, with 9 bases between. CDR1 is MDHEN and CDR2 is SYDVKM in the germline V gene.

The rearrangement uses TRBV6-1 and TRBJ2-3; TRBD2 aligns across 7 bases. The germline V gene has CDR1 MNHNS and CDR2 SASEGT. The CDR3 loop spans 14 amino acids. V lost 5 bases, J lost 3 bases, and 5 bases stayed unmatched. The CDR3 is CASSPSGPTDTQYF. CDR3 DNA sequence: TGTGCCAGCAGTCCTAGCGGACCTACAGATACGCAGTATTTT.

This clone was seen a few times. The CDR3, as DNA: TGTGCCAGTAGTATACAGGGGAAACTAGCCAAAAACATTCAGTACTTC. Encoded protein: CASSIQGKLAKNIQYF. The V and J genes are TRBV19 and TRBJ2-4; the D gene is possibly TRBD1 (6 bases). This CDR3 spans 16 amino acids. The germline V gene has CDR1 LNHDA and CDR2 SQIVND (reference sequence). V was clipped by 2 bases and J by 0 bases, with 11 bases between them.

This clone was picked up one time. The V call is TRBV2, the J call TRBJ2-1; 8 nucleotides line up with TRBD2. The V gene end was trimmed by 6 bases and the J gene end by 4 bases; junction bases not matched to a gene: 8. The germline gives CDR1 SNHLY, CDR2 FYNNEI. CDR3 size: 15 residues. The CDR3 DNA reads TGTGCCAGCAGCTCGGGACTAGAGCCTTACAATGAGCAGTTCTTC. Translated: CASSSGLEPYNEQFF.

The chain has TRBV15 and TRBJ2-7, with D possibly matching TRBD2 (5 bases). The CDR3 runs to 14 residues. V lost 2 bases to trimming and J lost 1 base, with 9 bases between them. Germline CDR1 and CDR2: LNHNV and YYDKDF (reference sequence). CDR3: CATSRFGGSYEQYF. Here the CDR3 DNA reads TGTGCCACCAGCAGATTTGGAGGATCCTACGAGCAGTACTTC. Variable domain in full (rest from reference TRBV15 and TRBJ2-7): DAMVIQNPRYQVTQFGKPVTLSCSQTLNHNVMYWYQQKSSQAPKLLFHYYDKDFNNEADTPDNFQSRRPNTSFCFLDIRSPGLGDTAMYLCATSRFGGSYEQYFGPGTRLTVT.

In DNA form, the CDR3 reads TGTGCCAGCAGCTTAAGAGGAGAGAGCACAGATACGCAGTATTTT. It encodes CASSLRGESTDTQYF. This chain uses TRBV7-3 with TRBJ2-3; D is uncertain. The germline gives CDR1 SGHTA, CDR2 FQGTGA. This CDR3 spans 15 amino acids. V lost 1 base, J lost 0 bases, and 8 bases lay in between.

This chain links TRBV6-5 with TRBJ1-1, with TRBD1 identical over 8 bases. CDR3 length equals 14 residues. Germline CDR1 is MNHEY and CDR2 is SVGAGI. V gave up 5 bases and J gave up 6 bases; unmatched junction bases: 8. In nucleotides, the CDR3 is TGTGCCAGCAGTGGGACAGGATTAGGGTCTGAAGCTTTCTTT. It codes for CASSGTGLGSEAFF.

This chain uses TRBV29-1 with TRBJ2-1; 13 bases match TRBD2. The CDR3 loop spans 13 amino acids. Looked up from germline, CDR1 is SQVTM and CDR2 is ANQGSEA. V dropped 7 bases and J dropped 8; count of bases not matched to a gene: 5. The CDR3 region has the DNA TGCAGCGCCGGGACTAGCGGGATCGATGAGCAGTTCTTC. Its translation is CSAGTSGIDEQFF.

CDR3 coding DNA: TGTGCCAGCAGCCCTACTAGTAATGCCCAGTACTTC. Translating gives CASSPTSNAQYF. J is TRBJ2-5 and V is TRBV2; a weak D match, TRBD2 (5 bases). The CDR3 consists of 12 residues. Germline V CDR1 and CDR2: SNHLY, FYNNEI. Deletions cut 6 bases from V and 9 bases from J, with 14 bases between. Using reference TRBV2 and TRBJ2-5 for the parts outside the CDR3, the full variable domain is EPEVTQTPSHQVTQMGQEVILRCVPISNHLYFYWYRQILGQKVEFLVSFYNNEISEKSEIFDDQFSVERPDGSNFTLKIRSTKLEDSAMYFCASSPTSNAQYFGPGTRLLVL.